This entry lists 3 T cell receptor beta chains sequenced from one sample in a study of blood T cell repertoires in COVID-19. Libraries were prepared by immunoSEQ multiplex PCR; TCRdb keeps only in-frame clonotypes and omits some of them. Found here are almost 50,000 clones, about four fifths of them singletons; the top ten hold 1.6%. Material: peripheral blood. The receptor source for this set is a man aged 45-65 years with acute or convalescent COVID-19.

The chain is built from TRBV30 and TRBJ1-3, with D tentatively TRBD1 (6 bases). CDR3 length equals 15 residues. V lost 0 bases and J 4 bases, leaving 13 bases between the germline ends. Germline CDR1 is GTSNPN and CDR2 is SVGIG (reference sequence). The CDR3 sequence is CAWSVGGTKGNTIYF. CDR3 nucleotides: TGTGCCTGGAGTGTAGGGGGAACCAAGGGAAACACCATATATTTT.

The chain links TRBV9 to TRBJ1-5, with D unresolved. The length of the CDR3 is 14 residues. The germline CDR1 and CDR2 sequences are SGDLS and YYNGEE. V lost 0 bases and J lost 0, with 4 bases in between. The CDR3 loop reads CASSVESSNQPQHF. The CDR3 nucleotides are TGTGCCAGCAGCGTAGAGAGTAGCAATCAGCCCCAGCATTTT.

This chain connects TRBV21-1 to TRBJ2-7; the table's TRBD2 call for D was not verified on the DNA. TRBV21-1 is labeled a pseudogene. CDR3 size: 13 residues. For the CDR3, the DNA is TGTGCCAGTCTCCCGGGAGTCTCCTACGAGCAGTACTTC. Translation gives CASLPGVSYEQYF.